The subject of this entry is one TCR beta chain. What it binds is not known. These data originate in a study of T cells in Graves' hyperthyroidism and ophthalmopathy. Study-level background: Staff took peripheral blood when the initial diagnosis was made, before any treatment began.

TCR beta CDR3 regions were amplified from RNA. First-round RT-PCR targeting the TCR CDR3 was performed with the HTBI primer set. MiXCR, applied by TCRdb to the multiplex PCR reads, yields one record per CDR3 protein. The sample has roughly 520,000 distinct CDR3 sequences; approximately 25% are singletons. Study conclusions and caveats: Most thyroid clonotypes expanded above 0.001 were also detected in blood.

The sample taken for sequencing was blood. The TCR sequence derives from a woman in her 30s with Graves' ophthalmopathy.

The CDR3, as DNA: TGTGCCAGCCGGGAAGAACGAAAGACCCAGTACTTC. Translated, it gives CASREERKTQYF. This rearrangement joins TRBV3-1 to TRBJ2-5; D is possibly TRBD2 (5 bases). There are 12 residues in the CDR3. In germline, CDR1 is LGHDT, CDR2 YNNKEL (reference sequence). The germline V and J ends were trimmed by 8 bases and 6 bases, with 13 bases remaining between them.